This TCR beta chain originates from a study of blood T cell repertoires in COVID-19. Looking at the study overall: T cells, B-cell-depleted T cells, or PBMCs supplied cDNA or gDNA.

The study assigned cohorts using participant-reported clinical history. Cohort 3 recovery required two negative PCRs, clearance, or symptom resolution. Losses at the gene ends were 0 bases for V and 8 bases for J; bases not matched to a gene: 5. The CDR3 covers 14 residues. CDR1 and CDR2 from the germline V gene are SGHRS and YFSETQ. In the original processing: Estimates of nucleated cell counts were drawn from the amplification of reference gene primers. This table comes from immunoSEQ multiplex PCR, and its TCRdb copy is limited to in-frame clones, with some not included. V, J and clone size derive from that table, while D and trimming were established from the DNA sequence. The data contain roughly 250,000 clones, 90% to 95% of them singletons.

The source material was PBMCs or T cells enriched from blood (not recorded which). This TCR came from a woman between 18 and 30 years old who had recovered from COVID-19. This chain joins TRBV5-1 and TRBJ1-2; 9 bases fit TRBD1. This CDR3 is CASSLVGTGSGYTF. CDR3 DNA sequence: TGCGCCAGCAGCTTGGTTGGGACAGGGAGCGGCTACACCTTC.